What follows is one T cell receptor (beta chain) and its context. What it recognizes is unknown. This record comes from a study of OX40 agonist ivuxolimab in advanced cancers. Study results and caveats: Circulating CD4+ and CD8+ T cells showed clonal expansion by week 6 at 0.1 to 3.0 mg/kg.

Generated by immunoSEQ multiplex PCR, the TCRdb table keeps only in-frame clones and is missing some. The sample consists of tens of thousands of clones, around 92% of them appearing once. The TCR originated in an adult with an advanced solid tumor such as melanoma, head and neck, liver or kidney cancer. Sequencing used CD4+ or CD8+ T cells sorted from blood, obtained in a trial of the OX40 agonist ivuxolimab.

The CDR3 DNA reads TGTGCCAGCAGCGTAGGATTGGGGAACTACGAGCAGTACTTC. This sequence encodes CASSVGLGNYEQYF. The gene calls are TRBV9 and TRBJ2-7, with D unclear. The V end was cut by 0 bases, the J end by 3 bases, with 10 bases between. The CDR3 loop spans 14 amino acids. Germline V gives CDR1 SGDLS, CDR2 YYNGEE.